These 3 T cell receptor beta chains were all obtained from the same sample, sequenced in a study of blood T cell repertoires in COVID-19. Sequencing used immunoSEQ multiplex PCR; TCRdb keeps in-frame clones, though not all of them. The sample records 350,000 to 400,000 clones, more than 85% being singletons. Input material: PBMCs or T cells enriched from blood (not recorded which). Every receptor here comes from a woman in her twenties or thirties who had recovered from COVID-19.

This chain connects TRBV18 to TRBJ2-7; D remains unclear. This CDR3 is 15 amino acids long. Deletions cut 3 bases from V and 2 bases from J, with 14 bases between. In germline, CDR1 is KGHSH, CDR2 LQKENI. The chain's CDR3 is CASSPGSTSTYEQYF. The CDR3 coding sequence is TGTGCCAGCTCACCCGGGTCCACAAGCACCTACGAGCAGTACTTC.

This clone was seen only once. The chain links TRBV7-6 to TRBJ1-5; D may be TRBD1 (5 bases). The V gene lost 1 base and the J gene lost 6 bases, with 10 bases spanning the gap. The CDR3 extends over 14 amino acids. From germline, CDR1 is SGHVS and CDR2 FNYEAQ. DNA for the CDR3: TGTGCCAGCAGCTTAGGGGGGGGTAGTCAGCCCCAGCATTTT. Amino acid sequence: CASSLGGGSQPQHF.

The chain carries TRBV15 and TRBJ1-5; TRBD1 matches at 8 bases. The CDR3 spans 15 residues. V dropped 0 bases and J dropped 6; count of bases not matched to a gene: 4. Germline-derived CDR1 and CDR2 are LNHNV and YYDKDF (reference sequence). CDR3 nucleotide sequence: TGTGCCACCAGCAGAGATGACAGGGGTAGTCAGCCCCAGCATTTT. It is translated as CATSRDDRGSQPQHF.